The sequence of this TCR beta chain was determined in a study of OX40 agonist ivuxolimab in advanced cancers. About the research overall: Ivuxolimab is a fully human IgG2 antibody that activates OX40 (CD134). Recorded diagnoses for dose-escalation patients were hepatocellular carcinoma, melanoma, renal cell or head and neck cancer. Study-level findings and limits: What antigens the expanded peripheral T cells recognized was never established.

Sequenced by immunoSEQ multiplex PCR; TCRdb stores in-frame clones only, minus some. The table records about 70,000 clones, roughly three quarters of them present only once. Germline V gene data show CDR1 as MNHEY and CDR2 as SMNVEV (reference sequence). The CDR3 covers 13 residues. The J segment lost 3 bases and the V segment lost 8 bases, leaving 7 bases of the junction unmatched. In this sample, this clone turned up many times. The antigen is not known. The sequencing here drew on CD4+ or CD8+ T cells sorted from blood, taken in a trial of the OX40 agonist ivuxolimab. The sequence was obtained from an adult with an advanced solid tumor such as melanoma, head and neck, liver or kidney cancer. The rearrangement links TRBV27 to TRBJ2-7; TRBD2 aligns across 7 bases. Written as DNA, the CDR3 is TGTGCCAGCTCCCTAGCGGCTTACTACGAGCAGTACTTC. Protein product: CASSLAAYYEQYF.